Presented here are 10 T cell receptor beta chains from one specimen sequenced in a study of response to subunit inactivated influenza vaccine. TCRdb ran MiXCR on the RT-PCR reads and lists one entry per CDR3 protein. The sample has more than 500,000 distinct CDR3 sequences; about 11% are singletons. The sample was also linked to a second study, of T cells expressing NK-cell markers. According to that study: 5'RACE template switching with UMIs produced the TCR beta cDNA.

Material: PBMCs from blood, obtained on the day of vaccination. The source is a man between 50 and 59 years old who received an inactivated influenza vaccine.

V is TRBV7-9 and J is TRBJ1-2; TRBD1 is a possible D gene (6 bases). V lost 3 bases and J 3 bases, leaving 14 bases between the germline ends. This CDR3 is built from 15 residues. CDR1 and CDR2 from the germline V gene are SEHNR and FQNEAQ (reference sequence). The CDR3 bases are TGTGCCAGCAGCTTGACGTCAGGGGTTGACTATGGCTACACCTTC. It translates to CASSLTSGVDYGYTF.

This clonotype was counted a few times. The chain combines TRBV7-2 with TRBJ2-5; D could derive from TRBD1 or TRBD2 (6 bases each). V was cut by 1 base and J by 3 bases, with 15 bases left in between. The CDR3 length is 16 residues. Germline CDR1 reads SGHTA; CDR2 reads FQGNSA. The CDR3 protein is CASSLEDVGGEETQYF. Here the CDR3 DNA reads TGTGCCAGCAGCTTAGAGGATGTGGGGGGCGAAGAGACCCAGTACTTC.

The sample holds many counts of this clonotype. The rearrangement joins TRBV19 to TRBJ1-3; D is undetermined. Germline assignment: CDR1 LNHDA and CDR2 SQIVND (reference sequence). Trimming cost V 7 bases and J 4 bases, with 11 bases left between them. This CDR3 has 13 residues. As DNA, the CDR3 is TGTGCCAGTACAACCAGGATCGGAAACACCATATATTTT. This encodes CASTTRIGNTIYF.

This clonotype has only a few counts. The genes are TRBV7-9 and TRBJ2-1, with no clear D. CDR1 SEHNR and CDR2 FQNEAQ come from the germline V gene (reference sequence). V was shortened by 1 base and J by 10 bases, with 5 bases between the two germline ends. The CDR3 covers 11 residues. CDR3 DNA sequence: TGTGCCAGCAGCTTAGGTATGGAGCAGTTCTTC. This encodes CASSLGMEQFF. The full variable domain, its missing parts supplied by reference TRBV7-9 and TRBJ2-1, is DTGVSQNPRHKITKRGQNVTFRCDPISEHNRLYWYRQTLGQGPEFLTYFQNEAQLEKSRLLSDRFSAERPKGSFSTLEIQRTEQGDSAMYLCASSLGMEQFFGPGTRLTVL.

The genes are TRBV6-2 or TRBV6-3 and TRBJ2-7; unclear D gene. The CDR3 totals 13 residues. Trimming stripped 7 bases from V and 5 bases from J, with 15 bases between. CDR1 is MNHEY and CDR2 is SVGEGT in the germline V gene. CDR3 sequence (DNA): TGTGCCAGCAAAACGGGCGGAGCCCACGAGCAGTACTTC. This gives the protein CASKTGGAHEQYF.

This chain joins TRBV6-5 and TRBJ1-5; D unclear. The CDR3 is 14 residues long. Germline V lookup: CDR1 MNHEY, CDR2 SVGAGI. The V end was cut by 0 bases, the J end by 4 bases, with 7 bases between. The CDR3 region is CASSYSSGNQPQHF. DNA of the CDR3: TGTGCCAGCAGTTACTCGTCGGGGAATCAGCCCCAGCATTTT.

This clonotype showed up many times. V is TRBV3-1 and J is TRBJ2-1; TRBD2 matches 11 bases. Unmatched junction bases numbered 7, after V lost 3 bases and J lost 6 bases. Germline loops: CDR1 LGHDT, CDR2 YNNKEL (reference sequence). The CDR3 spans 16 residues. The CDR3 region has the DNA TGTGCCAGCAGCCAGGCCGGGACTAGCGGTTCCAATGAGCAGTTCTTC. Its protein is CASSQAGTSGSNEQFF.

The V call is TRBV10-3, the J call TRBJ2-5; no reliable D call. The germline V and J ends were trimmed by 0 bases and 7 bases, with 12 bases remaining between them. CDR3 length: 14 residues. CDR1 ENHRY and CDR2 SYGVKD come from the germline V gene. CDR3 bases: TGTGCCATCAGTGAGTCCACAGTATTAAGGACCCAGTACTTC. Translating it yields CAISESTVLRTQYF.

This clonotype appeared many times. The chain joins TRBV18 to TRBJ2-1; TRBD2 is a possible D gene (6 bases). The CDR3 covers 15 residues. The V gene's germline CDR1 is KGHSH and CDR2 LQKENI. V dropped 2 bases and J dropped 4 bases, with 12 bases sitting between them. CDR3 nucleotide sequence: TGTGCCAGCTCACCAGACGGGGGAAGTTACAATGAGCAGTTCTTC. This codes for CASSPDGGSYNEQFF.

This clonotype was counted a few times. The chain uses TRBV6-2 or TRBV6-3 and TRBJ2-3; TRBD2 aligns across 7 bases. J lost 4 bases, V lost 2 bases, and 6 bases had no gene match. CDR1 and CDR2 from the germline V gene are MNHEY and SVGEGT. CDR3 length: 15 amino acids. The CDR3 loop reads CASSYARELSDTQYF. The CDR3 DNA sequence: TGTGCCAGCAGTTACGCGCGGGAGTTGTCAGATACGCAGTATTTT.